This TCR beta chain was identified in a study of shared T cell receptors in the human thymus (dated by TCRdb to the early 2020s). A note on the overall study: The study examined how the human thymus generates shared, self-reactive T-cell receptor alpha chains.

Remarks on this clone: It lacks a known antigen. Base quality data are lacking; no much larger clone is found one base away.

V loses 1 base at its end and J loses 4 bases; junction bases beyond the gene matches: 16. The cysteine opens and the phenylalanine closes a CDR3 of 19 amino acids. The sequence is cut down to CDR3 DNA, 57 bases in frame from base 1. The germline V gene sets CDR1 to SGHTA and CDR2 to FQGNSA. Library generation was performed with the immunoSEQ multiplex PCR assay. As stored in TCRdb, this immuneACCESS dataset retains in-frame rearrangements with V and J assigned. A fraction of the clones does not appear; measured against another copy, unresolved V genes explain less than half of the discrepancy, and the remainder lacks a known reason. The sample data list about 380,000 clones, and around 95% of these were observed just once. 0.015% to 0.02% of the sample lies in the top ten.

This TCR was recovered from a human donor. What was sequenced was thymocytes. The chain is assembled from TRBV7-2 and TRBJ2-3, with 8 bases aligning to TRBD2. The CDR3 region has the sequence CASSLVGTVAGRAADTQYF. The DNA is as follows: TGTGCCAGCAGCTTAGTAGGGACGGTAGCGGGACGGGCAGCAGATACGCAGTATTTT.